This TCR beta chain was profiled in a study of T cell responses to AZD1222 COVID-19 vaccine. Sequencing used immunoSEQ multiplex PCR; TCRdb keeps in-frame clones, though not all of them. Of roughly 50,000 clones listed, about 85% are singletons. Overall study results and limits: The sample set comprised mostly white British donors with more females, and clonal diversity was possibly underestimated.

With respect to this clone: Its specificity is unknown.

CDR1 SGHTA and CDR2 FQGNSA come from the germline V gene. The CDR3 is 14 residues long. With 6 bases clipped from V and 1 base from J, the junction kept 3 bases outside the gene matches. The source of this sequence is an adult in good health. This chain uses TRBV7-2 with TRBJ2-5, with 9 bases lining up with TRBD2. This sample comprised peripheral blood, obtained on day 0 of AZD1222 vaccination. CDR3 loop: CASSPGLAQETQYF. The CDR3 DNA is TGTGCCAGCAGTCCGGGACTAGCCCAAGAGACCCAGTACTTC.